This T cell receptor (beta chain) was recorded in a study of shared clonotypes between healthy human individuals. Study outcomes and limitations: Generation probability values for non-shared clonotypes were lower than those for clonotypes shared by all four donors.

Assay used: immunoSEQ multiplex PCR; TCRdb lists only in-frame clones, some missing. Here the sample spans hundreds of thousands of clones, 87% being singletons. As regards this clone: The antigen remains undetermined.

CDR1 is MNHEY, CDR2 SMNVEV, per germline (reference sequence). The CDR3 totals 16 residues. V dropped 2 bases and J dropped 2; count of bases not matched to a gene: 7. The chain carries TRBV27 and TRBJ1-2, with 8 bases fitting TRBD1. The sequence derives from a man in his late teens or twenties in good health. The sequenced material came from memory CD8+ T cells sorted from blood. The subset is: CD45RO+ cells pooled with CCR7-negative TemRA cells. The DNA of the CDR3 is TGTGCCAGCAGTTTAATTCGGGGACAGGACAACTATGGCTACACCTTC. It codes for CASSLIRGQDNYGYTF.